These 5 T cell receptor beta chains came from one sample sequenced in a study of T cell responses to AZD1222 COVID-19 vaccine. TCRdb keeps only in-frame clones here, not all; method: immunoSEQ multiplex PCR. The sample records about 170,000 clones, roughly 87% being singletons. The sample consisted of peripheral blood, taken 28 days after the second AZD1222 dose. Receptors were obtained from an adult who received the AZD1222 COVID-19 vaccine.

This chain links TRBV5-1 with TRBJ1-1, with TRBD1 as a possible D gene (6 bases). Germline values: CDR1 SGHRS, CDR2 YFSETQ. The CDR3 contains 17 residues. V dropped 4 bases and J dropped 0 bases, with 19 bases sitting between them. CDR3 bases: TGCGCCAGCAGCCCTCCCAGCACAGGGAGCATGAACACTGAAGCTTTCTTT. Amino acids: CASSPPSTGSMNTEAFF.

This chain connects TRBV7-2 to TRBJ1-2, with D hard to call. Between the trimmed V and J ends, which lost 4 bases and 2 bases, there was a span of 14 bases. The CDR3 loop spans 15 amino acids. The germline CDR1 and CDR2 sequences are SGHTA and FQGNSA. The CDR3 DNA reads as TGTGCCAGCAGCTCCCTGGCGGGCGTAAACTATGGCTACACCTTC. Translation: CASSSLAGVNYGYTF.

The CDR3 sequence is CASSSGQGAGETQYF. The CDR3 bases are TGTGCCAGCAGCTCCGGACAGGGGGCAGGGGAGACCCAGTACTTC. The gene calls are TRBV5-6 and TRBJ2-5; 11 bases fit TRBD1. The CDR3 runs 15 residues. Germline-derived CDR1 and CDR2 are SGHDT and YYEEEE. V was pared by 3 bases and J by 5 bases, with 6 bases of the junction left unmatched.

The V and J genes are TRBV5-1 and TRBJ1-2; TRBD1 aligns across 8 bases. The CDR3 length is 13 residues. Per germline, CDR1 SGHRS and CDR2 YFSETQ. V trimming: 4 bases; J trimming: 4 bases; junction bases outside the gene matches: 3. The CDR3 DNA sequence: TGCGCCAGCAGCCGACAGGGGAGCTATGGCTACACCTTC. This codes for CASSRQGSYGYTF. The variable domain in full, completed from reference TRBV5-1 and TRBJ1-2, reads KAGVTQTPRYLIKTRGQQVTLSCSPISGHRSVSWYQQTPGQGLQFLFEYFSETQRNKGNFPGRFSGRQFSNSRSEMNVSTLELGDSALYLCASSRQGSYGYTFGSGTRLTVV.

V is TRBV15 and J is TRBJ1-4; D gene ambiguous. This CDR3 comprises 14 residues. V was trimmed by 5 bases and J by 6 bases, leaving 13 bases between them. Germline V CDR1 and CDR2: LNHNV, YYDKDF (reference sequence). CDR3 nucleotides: TGTGCCACCAGCCGACTCCGACGGGATGAAAAACTGTTTTTT. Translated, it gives CATSRLRRDEKLFF.